The clone carrying this TCR beta chain was seen more than once but under ten times. Other DNA sequences in this sample translate to the same CDR3. The sample originates from a study of blood T cell repertoires in COVID-19. The assay was immunoSEQ multiplex PCR, and TCRdb's table has in-frame clones only and misses some. The sample records about 120,000 clones, more than 70% being singletons. CDR1 is LGHDT, CDR2 YNNKEL, per germline (reference sequence). The V and J ends lost 1 base and 3 bases, in that order; junction bases with no gene match: 1. This CDR3 region has 14 residues. The TCR was taken from a woman of 80 years or more with acute or convalescent COVID-19. The chain has TRBV3-1 (or the pseudogene TRBV3-2) and TRBJ2-7; 9 nucleotides match TRBD1. Sample: peripheral blood. CDR3 nucleotides: TGTGCCAGCAGCCAAGGGACAGGGGTCTACGAGCAGTACTTC. Residues: CASSQGTGVYEQYF.